This is a list of T cell receptor beta chains from one sample in a study of blood T cell repertoires in COVID-19. TCRdb's table, derived via immunoSEQ multiplex PCR, lists solely in-frame clones and lacks some. This sample carries fewer than 150,000 clones, over 80% of them seen once, and the ten largest clones take approximately 20%. Sequencing was carried out using PBMCs or T cells enriched from blood (not recorded which). These receptors all stem from a man aged 30-40 years who had recovered from COVID-19. Each CDR3 is given with its conserved first and last residue.

j_gene: TRBJ1-5
len: 15
v_gene: TRBV7-8
CDR3aa: CASSLGGWGNQPQHF

j_gene: TRBJ1-1
len: 15
v_gene: TRBV5-1
CDR3aa: CASSLRDRANTEAFF

j_gene: TRBJ2-7
len: 16
v_gene: TRBV2
CDR3aa: CASSEAGWDSSYEQYF

j_gene: TRBJ2-7
len: 14
v_gene: TRBV7-9
CDR3aa: CASSLELAGHEQYF

j_gene: TRBJ1-5
len: 18
v_gene: TRBV23-1
CDR3aa: CASNPGGGCPYSNQPQHF

j_gene: TRBJ2-7
len: 13
v_gene: TRBV6-5
CDR3aa: CASRFQGAHEQYF

j_gene: TRBJ1-6
len: 15
v_gene: TRBV6-5
CDR3aa: CASTTSDRGNSPLHF

j_gene: TRBJ1-1
len: 13
v_gene: TRBV6-6
CDR3aa: CASRDTVNTEAFF

j_gene: TRBJ1-6
len: 17
v_gene: TRBV30
CDR3aa: CACRDRGVSTLNSPLHF

j_gene: TRBJ2-5
len: 14
v_gene: TRBV5-4
CDR3aa: CASSLHREQETQYF

j_gene: TRBJ1-4
len: 14
v_gene: TRBV5-4
CDR3aa: CASSSDLNNEKLFF

j_gene: TRBJ2-5
len: 12
v_gene: TRBV2
CDR3aa: CASGGQQETQYF

j_gene: TRBJ1-5
len: 15
v_gene: TRBV30
CDR3aa: CAWSVRQGVGQPQHF

j_gene: TRBJ1-1
len: 14
v_gene: TRBV7-9
CDR3aa: CASSSTGGNTEAFF

j_gene: TRBJ1-5
len: 13
v_gene: TRBV7-2
CDR3aa: CASSFDRGQPQHF

j_gene: TRBJ2-5
len: 13
v_gene: TRBV2
CDR3aa: CASSGNLQETQYF

j_gene: TRBJ2-2
len: 19
v_gene: TRBV5-4
CDR3aa: CASSLDLRGGTISTGELFF

j_gene: TRBJ1-2
len: 17
v_gene: TRBV6-1
CDR3aa: CASSEGGQGTTGYGYTF

j_gene: TRBJ2-5
len: 15
v_gene: TRBV27
CDR3aa: CASSLRGVLGETQYF